These 5 T cell receptor beta chains originate from one sample sequenced in a study of OX40 agonist ivuxolimab in advanced cancers. Libraries were prepared by immunoSEQ multiplex PCR; TCRdb keeps only in-frame clonotypes and omits some of them. The table has around 18,000 clones, about two thirds seen once. The input for sequencing was CD4+ or CD8+ T cells sorted from blood, taken in a trial of the OX40 agonist ivuxolimab. Source of these receptors: an adult with an advanced solid tumor such as melanoma, head and neck, liver or kidney cancer.

The V and J genes are TRBV11-2 and TRBJ1-4; no clear D gene. The CDR3 totals 15 residues. CDR1 is SGHAT and CDR2 is FQNNGV in the germline V gene. V was clipped by 5 bases and J by 8 bases, with 18 bases between them. CDR3 DNA: TGTGCCAGCAGCCAAGAGGCGTCAGGCCAGGAAAAACTGTTTTTT. Its protein product is CASSQEASGQEKLFF.

The chain employs TRBV11-2 and TRBJ2-5; D possibly uses TRBD1 or TRBD2 (6 bases each). The CDR3 runs to 14 residues. The V and J ends lost 7 bases and 3 bases respectively, with 15 bases between them. CDR1 is SGHAT, CDR2 FQNNGV, per germline. The CDR3 loop is CASTDEEGEETQYF. The CDR3 bases are TGTGCCAGCACCGACGAGGAGGGGGAAGAGACCCAGTACTTC.

The chain couples TRBV14 to TRBJ2-7; the match to TRBD1 covers 7 bases. The junction had 2 bases not matched to a gene; V was cut back by 6 bases and J by 0 bases. The CDR3 runs 13 residues. CDR1 SGHDN and CDR2 FVKESK come from the germline V gene. This CDR3 is CASRRDSSYEQYF. The CDR3 DNA reads TGTGCCAGCAGACGGGACAGCTCCTACGAGCAGTACTTC.

This clone showed up many times. Other DNA sequences in this specimen translate into the identical CDR3. This chain connects TRBV7-8 to TRBJ2-7; maybe TRBD1 (6 bases). V was cut by 5 bases and J by 1 base, with 12 bases left in between. Germline CDR1 SGHVS, CDR2 FQNEAQ. The CDR3 runs 14 residues. CDR3 sequence reads: CASSAEDRSYEQYF. Here the CDR3 DNA reads TGTGCCAGCAGCGCCGAGGACAGATCCTACGAGCAGTACTTC.

In its sample, this clone was seen once. The chain joins TRBV5-5 to TRBJ1-1; the D gene is possibly TRBD1 (6 bases). In germline, CDR1 is SGHKS, CDR2 YYEKEE (reference sequence). This CDR3 has 12 residues. V lost 4 bases and J 10 bases, leaving 14 bases between the germline ends. The CDR3: CASSPTGTTAFF. In nucleotides, the CDR3 is TGTGCCAGCAGCCCCACGGGGACAACAGCTTTCTTT.